The 5 T cell receptor beta chains reported below all come from one sample, sequenced in a study of glioma-infiltrating T cells after dendritic cell vaccination (TCRdb year 2016). The method behind the library was the immunoSEQ multiplex PCR assay. Imported from immuneACCESS, the table was reduced by TCRdb to in-frame sequences with V and J called. These copies leave out some clones; in studies compared against another copy, an unresolved V gene accounts for under half, and the cause of the remainder is not known. A total of 100,000 to 120,000 clones appear in this sample, 90% of them only once. Roughly 3% of the sample lies in the top ten. The time point label here, explained by the study, means: after dendritic cell vaccination, including at tumor progression/relapse. The specimen was blood, collected after dendritic cell vaccination. These receptors all come from a human donor with glioblastoma.

The chain is built from TRBV7-3 and TRBJ2-5; 11 bases line up with TRBD1. CDR1 SGHTA and CDR2 FQGTGA come from the germline V gene. Trimming at V came to 4 bases and at J to 4 bases, leaving 5 bases not matched to a gene. This CDR3 has 15 residues. This CDR3 reads CASSSGQGVAETQYF. The CDR3 DNA reads TGTGCCAGCAGCTCGGGACAGGGGGTGGCAGAGACCCAGTACTTC.

The CDR3 reads CAWSVGGASYEQYF. The DNA for the CDR3 is TGTGCCTGGAGTGTAGGAGGGGCGTCCTACGAGCAGTACTTC. The rearrangement uses TRBV30 and TRBJ2-7, with D perhaps TRBD2 (6 bases). The CDR3 contains 14 residues. Germline V gene data show CDR1 as GTSNPN and CDR2 as SVGIG (reference sequence). The V end was cut by 0 bases, the J end by 1 base, with 10 bases between.

The CDR3 nucleotides read TGTGCCAGTAGTATTGGCCTAGCCTCCTACGAGCAGTACTTC. It is translated as CASSIGLASYEQYF. V and J are TRBV19 and TRBJ2-7; D may be TRBD2 (5 bases). The CDR3 totals 14 residues. The ends were cut back, 3 bases at V and 0 bases at J, with 9 bases in the middle. Germline CDR1 LNHDA, CDR2 SQIVND (reference sequence).

The chain couples TRBV5-1 to TRBJ2-3; 14 bases line up with TRBD2. The V segment lost 4 bases and the J segment 2 bases; nucleotides outside the gene matches: 3. Per germline, CDR1 SGHRS and CDR2 YFSETQ. This CDR3 has 16 residues. The CDR3 region is CASSGTSGGHTDTQYF. CDR3 coding DNA: TGCGCCAGCAGCGGGACTAGCGGGGGACACACAGATACGCAGTATTTT.

To note about this clone: The sample carries other DNA sequences with the same CDR3. This rearrangement joins TRBV19 to TRBJ1-5, with D possibly matching TRBD1 (6 bases). This CDR3 has 12 residues. The V end was cut by 9 bases, the J end by 2 bases, with 8 bases between. The germline V gene has CDR1 LNHDA and CDR2 SQIVND (reference sequence). CDR3: CASRQGNQPQHF. For the CDR3, the DNA is TGTGCCAGCAGACAGGGCAATCAGCCCCAGCATTTT.